Shown below are 12 T cell receptor beta chains from a single sample sequenced in a study of T-cell memory formation after mild COVID-19. TCRdb re-called the 5' RACE reads through MiXCR, storing one row per CDR3 protein. The profile covers about 400,000 distinct CDR3 sequences, with about a quarter appearing a single time and about an eighth taken by the ten largest. The sample taken for sequencing was PBMCs or a T cell subset sorted from them (not recorded which). The receptors here all came from an adult woman who had mild COVID-19 (a few samples of this study predate the infection). Cell type and time point are not known.

This clonotype was seen just once. The chain carries TRBV6-5 and TRBJ1-4; no firm D call. V shed 2 bases and J shed 8 bases, with 18 bases lying between them. CDR1 is MNHEY and CDR2 is SVGAGI in the germline V gene. This CDR3 comprises 16 residues. The CDR3 DNA is TGTGCCAGCAGTTACACGAGGACGTTGAAAGGGGAAAAACTGTTTTTT. Translation: CASSYTRTLKGEKLFF.

The chain employs TRBV28 and TRBJ2-5; no definite D call. The CDR3 is 14 amino acids. From germline, CDR1 is MDHEN and CDR2 SYDVKM. With 6 bases removed from V and 5 bases from J, the gap between germline ends came to 16 bases. CDR3 residues: CASSDQPTFETQYF. The CDR3 DNA reads as TGTGCCAGCAGCGACCAACCTACCTTTGAGACCCAGTACTTC.

This clonotype was picked up a small number of times. The chain employs TRBV5-1 and TRBJ2-7, with 9 bases lining up with TRBD1. The V gene end was trimmed by 3 bases and the J gene end by 6 bases; junction bases not matched to a gene: 7. CDR3 size: 14 residues. Per germline, CDR1 SGHRS and CDR2 YFSETQ. DNA of the CDR3: TGCGCCAGCAGCTCCGGGACAGGGCCCTCCGAGCAGTACTTC. It yields the protein CASSSGTGPSEQYF. The variable domain in full, completed from reference TRBV5-1 and TRBJ2-7, reads KAGVTQTPRYLIKTRGQQVTLSCSPISGHRSVSWYQQTPGQGLQFLFEYFSETQRNKGNFPGRFSGRQFSNSRSEMNVSTLELGDSALYLCASSSGTGPSEQYFGPGTRLTVT.

The chain joins TRBV2 to TRBJ2-2; 7 nucleotides match TRBD1. The CDR3 runs 15 residues. V dropped 3 bases and J dropped 6; count of bases not matched to a gene: 7. Germline V CDR1 and CDR2: SNHLY, FYNNEI. The CDR3 DNA sequence: TGTGCCAGCAGTGACCGGGGACAGAGGGCCGGGGAGCTGTTTTTT. As protein: CASSDRGQRAGELFF.

The V gene is TRBV5-6, the J gene TRBJ2-2, with TRBD2 as a possible D gene (5 bases). V was cut by 5 bases and J by 9 bases, with 14 bases left in between. Germline CDR1 and CDR2: SGHDT and YYEEEE. CDR3 length: 13 amino acids. CDR3 sequence: CASSPAPDWELFF. As DNA, the CDR3 is TGTGCCAGCAGTCCTGCGCCGGACTGGGAGCTGTTTTTT.

This CDR3 is CASSLAQGPNEQFF. Written as DNA, the CDR3 is TGTGCCAGCAGCTTAGCTCAGGGTCCCAATGAGCAGTTCTTC. The V gene is TRBV7-6, the J gene TRBJ2-1, with TRBD1 as a possible D gene (5 bases). Trimming cost V 0 bases and J 6 bases, with 9 bases left between them. The V gene's germline CDR1 is SGHVS and CDR2 FNYEAQ. This CDR3 spans 14 amino acids.

This clonotype was picked up a small number of times. V usage is TRBV15 and J usage is TRBJ1-2; perhaps TRBD1 as D (5 bases). Per germline, CDR1 LNHNV and CDR2 YYDKDF (reference sequence). This CDR3 has 17 amino acids. With 0 bases removed from V and 8 bases from J, the gap between germline ends came to 22 bases. DNA for the CDR3: TGTGCCACCAGCAGAGAATACCAGGGAGCTTCAGGATGGGGCTACACCTTC. Residues: CATSREYQGASGWGYTF.

This clonotype was observed a handful of times. The chain couples TRBV7-9 to TRBJ1-1; no clear D gene. Germline CDR1 is SEHNR and CDR2 is FQNEAQ (reference sequence). The CDR3 is 11 amino acids. Trimming removed 6 bases at V and 10 bases at J, with 12 bases between. CDR3 amino acids: CASSQLLVAFF. For the CDR3, the DNA is TGTGCCAGCAGTCAGCTCCTGGTAGCTTTCTTT.

The chain employs TRBV5-1 and TRBJ1-4; possible D gene TRBD1, 5 bases. This CDR3 region has 15 residues. Germline loops: CDR1 SGHRS, CDR2 YFSETQ. Deletions cut 4 bases from V and 0 bases from J, with 10 bases between. CDR3 loop: CASSGGATTNEKLFF. Here the CDR3 DNA reads TGCGCCAGCAGCGGTGGGGCGACAACTAATGAAAAACTGTTTTTT.

This clonotype occurred many times. The chain is built from TRBV20-1 and TRBJ2-7, with 9 bases identical to TRBD1. The germline CDR1 and CDR2 sequences are DFQATT and SNEGSKA (reference sequence). The CDR3 extends over 15 amino acids. J was trimmed by 1 base and V by 6 bases; bases with no gene match: 10. The CDR3 protein is CSARSRDRASYEQYF. The DNA for the CDR3 is TGCAGTGCCCGCTCCCGGGACAGGGCGTCCTACGAGCAGTACTTC.

There are a few counts of this clonotype. This sequence joins TRBV5-1 and TRBJ2-1; TRBD2 aligns across 9 bases. The CDR3 length is 16 residues. The V gene's germline CDR1 is SGHRS and CDR2 YFSETQ. The V segment lost 0 bases and the J segment 3 bases; nucleotides outside the gene matches: 4. CDR3 nucleotides: TGCGCCAGCAGCTTGGAAGCTAGCGGGGACTACAATGAGCAGTTCTTC. Protein: CASSLEASGDYNEQFF.

This clonotype was picked up a small number of times. This chain joins TRBV7-9 and TRBJ1-4; D is unclear. Trimming removed 1 base from V and 13 bases from J, with 10 bases in between. The CDR3 is 12 amino acids. Germline lookup yields CDR1 SEHNR and CDR2 FQNEAQ (reference sequence). In DNA form, the CDR3 reads TGTGCCAGCAGCTTAGGTGACCCAACACTGTTTTTT. It codes for CASSLGDPTLFF.